The text below deals with one T cell receptor (beta chain). No antigen is known for it. Base qualities are not at hand, and no much larger clone is one base apart. Graves' hyperthyroidism was defined as stable when no progression to ophthalmopathy occurred over 18 months of follow-up. The hyperthyroidism patients were between 18 and 65 years old and newly diagnosed, with a disease duration of less than 2 months. Exclusion was applied to patients with uncontrolled infections, other autoimmune diseases, pregnancy or lactation. Diagnoses relied on clinical symptoms, serum thyroxine and TRAb, thyroid ultrasound and orbital computed tomography. Total RNA was extracted using Trizol reagent, and RNA quality was assessed on an Agilent 2100 Bioanalyzer. This entry belongs to a study of T cells in Graves' hyperthyroidism and ophthalmopathy (dated 2019 in TCRdb). Regarding the research as a whole: A discovery cohort of roughly 100 patients, 43 with Graves' ophthalmopathy and 57 with stable Graves' hyperthyroidism, was used to find distinguishing TCR V-J signatures. The paper describes TCR Vbeta CDR3 sequencing of 120 to 150 peripheral blood samples, made up of roughly 45 ophthalmopathy patients, approximately 73 hyperthyroidism patients and 17 progressor patients. For training and testing, the 100 or so patients in the discovery cohort were randomly divided in a 7:3 ratio. Following sampling, methimazole starting at 30 mg daily was given to hyperthyroidism patients, and high-dose intravenous methylprednisolone was given to ophthalmopathy patients. Prospective prediction of ophthalmopathy was tested in an independent validation cohort consisting of 18 hyperthyroidism patients and around 16 patients who later progressed to ophthalmopathy. The study also compared thyroid tissue and blood T-cell repertoires from five or six Graves' hyperthyroidism patients. The paper's findings and limits, for the study overall: Sample size was not statistically predetermined, and investigators were not blinded to group allocation. Most expanded thyroid clonotypes (frequency above 0.001) were also found in blood, which suggests that blood repertoires may mirror thyroid immune responses. Ophthalmopathy was separated from stable hyperthyroidism by a 13 V-J signature model, with approximately 86% sensitivity and 81% to 82% specificity obtained in cross-validation and 80%/75% obtained in testing. During validation, the model predicted progression to ophthalmopathy a median of roughly six months ahead of onset, with roughly 65% sensitivity and 72.22% specificity.

The TCR beta CDR3 regions were amplified from RNA transcripts. A first-round RT-PCR of the TCR CDR3 used the HTBI primer set with the Qiagen OneStep RT-PCR kit. The libraries were constructed in a second round of multiplex PCR and then size-selected and purified. Libraries were sequenced paired-end with 100 bp reads on an Illumina HiSeq2000. The paper's processing steps were these. SOAPnuke was used to process the raw data, with reads discarded if the reads contained adapters or uncalled bases, had a mean Phred below 15, or lacked an exact constant-primer or identifier match. High-quality paired reads were merged with COPE v1.2.5, and unique nucleotide sequences were defined as clonotypes. MiTCR v1.1 was used to align clonotypes to the IMGT TRBV, TRBD and TRBJ reference segments. The analysis was restricted to V-J combinations with a frequency above 0.0001, which together covered 99.2% of the repertoires. A TCS score was defined as the ratio between F50 (clonal expansion) and ExV (chaos), using BLOSUM62-based TCRdist between CDR3 peptides within each V-J. Welch's t-statistics and random forest reduced 514 V-J features to roughly 13, which were used in a naive Bayes classifier (R e1071). The similarity between thyroid and blood repertoires was quantified using the Morisita-Horn index. The public reads were run again by TCRdb, first through fastp at Q25 and then through MiXCR, and only productive beta chains were kept. CDR3 protein sequences are deduplicated, and each keeps its most common genes and DNA. The V and J calls reflect TCRdb's pipeline rather than the authors' work. Across this sample there are approximately 98,000 distinct CDR3 sequences, with approximately 42% seen only once. The top ten hold 10% of the sample.

Sequenced material: peripheral blood or thyroid tissue (not recorded which). The TCR originated in a woman aged 25 to 39 with Graves' hyperthyroidism.

CDR3 protein: CSATGNQPQHF. The DNA sequence is TGCAGTGCGACAGGCAATCAGCCCCAGCATTTT. The receptor chain draws on TRBV20-1 and TRBJ1-5; the best D guess is TRBD1, with 5 bases matching. The germline V gene (reference sequence) supplies CDR1 DFQATT and CDR2 SNEGSKA. Including cysteine and phenylalanine, the CDR3 has 11 amino acids. The CDR3 DNA has 33 bases and is translated from base 1. The V end loses 6 bases and the J end loses 2 bases, and a stretch of 5 bases separates them.